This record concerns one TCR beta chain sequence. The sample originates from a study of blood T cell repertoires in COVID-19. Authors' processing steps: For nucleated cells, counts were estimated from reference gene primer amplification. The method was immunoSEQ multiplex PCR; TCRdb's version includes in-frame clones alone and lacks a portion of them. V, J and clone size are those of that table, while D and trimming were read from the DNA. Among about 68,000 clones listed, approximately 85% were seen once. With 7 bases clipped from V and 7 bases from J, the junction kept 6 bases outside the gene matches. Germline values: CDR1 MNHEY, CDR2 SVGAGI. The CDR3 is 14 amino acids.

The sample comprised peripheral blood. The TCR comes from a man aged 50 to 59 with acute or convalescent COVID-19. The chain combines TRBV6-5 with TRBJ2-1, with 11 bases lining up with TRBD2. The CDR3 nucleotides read TGTGCCAGCAATTTAGCGGGGGGGGGAAATGAGCAGTTCTTC. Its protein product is CASNLAGGGNEQFF.